One and the same sample provided the 3 T cell receptor beta chains below, sequenced in a study of OX40 agonist ivuxolimab in advanced cancers. TCRdb keeps only in-frame clones here, not all; method: immunoSEQ multiplex PCR. The top ten hold 1.5% to 2% of the sample, which has some 89,000 clones, around 84% seen once. The material sequenced was CD4+ or CD8+ T cells sorted from blood, taken in a trial of the OX40 agonist ivuxolimab. Every receptor here comes from an adult with an advanced solid tumor such as melanoma, head and neck, liver or kidney cancer.

The CDR3 protein is CASSPGTAFRSSYEQYF. Here the CDR3 DNA reads TGTGCCAGCTCTCCCGGGACCGCTTTTAGGAGCTCCTACGAGCAGTACTTC. This chain links TRBV18 with TRBJ2-7, with D perhaps matching TRBD1 or TRBD2 (5 bases each). From germline, CDR1 is KGHSH and CDR2 LQKENI. Trimming pared 6 bases from V and 0 bases from J, leaving 21 bases between. The CDR3 consists of 17 residues.

V is TRBV30 and J is TRBJ1-2, with D maybe TRBD1 (6 bases). The V end was cut by 3 bases, the J end by 6 bases, with 17 bases between. The germline CDR1 and CDR2 sequences are GTSNPN and SVGIG (reference sequence). The CDR3 is made up of 14 amino acids. CDR3 bases: TGTGCCTGGAGCCAAGAGGGGGGGCGGGATGGCTACACCTTC. It is translated as CAWSQEGGRDGYTF.

This clone was seen once. The rearrangement links TRBV7-8 to TRBJ1-2; 7 positions agree with TRBD1. CDR3 size: 14 residues. Trimming cost V 3 bases and J 2 bases; bases outside gene matches: 3. Germline CDR1 reads SGHVS; CDR2 reads FQNEAQ. CDR3 region: CASSFQQGNYGYTF. The CDR3 DNA sequence: TGTGCCAGCAGCTTTCAACAGGGGAACTATGGCTACACCTTC.